These 3 T cell receptor beta chains were sequenced from one sample in a study of cytomegalovirus exposure and HLA in healthy donors (dated by TCRdb to about 2017). Library preparation was by the immunoSEQ multiplex PCR assay. For the multiplex PCR, a mixture combining 60 forward primers for TCR Vbeta segments and 13 reverse primers for TCR Jbeta segments was used. Sourced from immuneACCESS, this table was stored by TCRdb with only in-frame sequences that have V and J called. A share of the clones is absent; for the studies checked, an unresolved V gene accounts for under half, and the remainder has no known explanation. The sample has 90,000 to 130,000 clones on record. Clones ranked in the top ten supply around 7% of the sample. Sequenced: PBMCs. The receptors shown here come from a man aged 40-49 years in good health and CMV-seropositive.

This rearrangement joins TRBV19 to TRBJ1-2; TRBD1 is a possible D gene (6 bases). CDR1 and CDR2 (germline): LNHDA, SQIVND (reference sequence). Trimming took off 4 bases at V and 3 bases at J, with 9 bases between the two ends. The length of the CDR3 is 13 residues. The CDR3 loop reads CASSRQVDYGYTF. CDR3 DNA sequence: TGTGCCAGTAGTAGACAGGTCGACTATGGCTACACCTTC.

The chain recombines TRBV11-3 with TRBJ2-1, with D unresolved. The CDR3 runs to 15 residues. Germline CDR1 and CDR2: SGHNT and YENEEA. Trimming took off 1 base at V and 0 bases at J, with 7 bases between the two ends. DNA of the CDR3: TGTGCCAGCAGCTTAGGACTTCGCTCCTACAATGAGCAGTTCTTC. It codes for CASSLGLRSYNEQFF. Looking up the rest from reference TRBV11-3 and TRBJ2-1 gives the full variable domain: EAGVVQSPRYKIIEKKQPVAFWCNPISGHNTLYWYLQNLGQGPELLIRYENEEAVDDSQLPKDRFSAERLKGVDSTLKIQPAELGDSAVYLCASSLGLRSYNEQFFGPGTRLTVL.

The rearrangement links TRBV7-3 to TRBJ2-2; 9 bases match TRBD1. Trimming removed 5 bases from V and 6 bases from J; junction bases left unmatched: 10. The CDR3 is 16 residues long. Germline CDR1 reads SGHTA; CDR2 reads FQGTGA. The CDR3 coding sequence is TGTGCCAGCAGCGTCTCCGGGACAGGGTTCCCCGGGGAGCTGTTTTTT. This encodes CASSVSGTGFPGELFF.